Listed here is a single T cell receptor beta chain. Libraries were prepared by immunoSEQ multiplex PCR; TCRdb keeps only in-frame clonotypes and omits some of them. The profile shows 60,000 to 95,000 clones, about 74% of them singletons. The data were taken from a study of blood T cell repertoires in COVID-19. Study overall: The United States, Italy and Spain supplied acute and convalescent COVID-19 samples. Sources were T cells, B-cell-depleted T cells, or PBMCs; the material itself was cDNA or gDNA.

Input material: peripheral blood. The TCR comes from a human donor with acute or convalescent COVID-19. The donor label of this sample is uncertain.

Here the CDR3 reads CASSIAREQPQHF. The CDR3, as DNA: TGTGCCAGTAGTATTGCCCGGGAGCAGCCCCAGCATTTT. The chain employs TRBV19 and TRBJ1-5, with D unresolved. This CDR3 has 13 residues. V was shortened by 3 bases and J by 7 bases, with 10 bases between the two germline ends. Germline CDR1 is LNHDA and CDR2 is SQIVND (reference sequence).